The following is a T cell receptor (beta chain) sequence with its context. This clone came up once. The target of this receptor is not known. Base qualities are not provided; no much larger clone lies one nucleotide away. These data are taken from a study of control samples from healthy donors and cancer patients (dated by TCRdb to about 2020). To prepare the library, the immunoSEQ multiplex PCR assay was applied. TCRdb re-hosts the immuneACCESS table, in-frame sequences only. Its copies lack some clones; in the studies checked, an unresolved V gene accounts for under half of them, and the cause for the rest is not known. The sample profile shows around 130,000 clones; about 87% of them were found once. The top ten clones comprise 9% to 14% of the sample. Trimming at the junction amounts to 0 bases on V and 0 bases on J, and the germline ends lie 2 bases apart. Including the terminal cysteine and phenylalanine, the CDR3 comprises 13 residues. The DNA shown is the 39-base CDR3, in frame from base 1. Looking up the germline V gene yields CDR1 SNHLY and CDR2 FYNNEI.

This receptor was identified in a man aged 25-40 years in good health. Sequencing used blood. The chain couples TRBV2 to TRBJ1-1, with the identity of the D gene unclear. CDR3 protein: CASSEALNTEAFF. The bases are TGTGCCAGCAGTGAAGCGTTGAACACTGAAGCTTTCTTT.